These 32 T cell receptor beta chains originate from one sample sequenced in a study of vaccination and CD4 T cells after COVID-19 (dated 2022 in TCRdb). Library method: PCR. The sample was run on an Illumina iSeq 100. TCRdb redid the processing of the public reads, applying fastp at Q25 and MiXCR, and retained in-frame beta chains. Every distinct CDR3 protein forms one entry, paired with its most common genes and DNA. The sample table holds about 18,000 distinct CDR3 sequences, of which 60% to 75% were seen once. The ten largest clonotypes hold 1.1% of the sample. This specimen was CD4+ T cells from blood, taken after SARS-CoV-2 vaccination. The source of these receptors is a human donor who had recovered from COVID-19.

This clonotype was observed a few times. The chain is built from TRBV11-2 and TRBJ2-7; D is possibly TRBD1 or TRBD2 (5 bases each). Germline CDR1 SGHAT, CDR2 FQNNGV. Trimming shortened V by 6 bases and J by 2 bases, and 17 bases separated the two germline ends. This CDR3 has 15 amino acids. CDR3 amino acids: CASRRTLGTTYEQYF. The CDR3 bases are TGTGCCAGCAGACGTACTCTTGGGACCACCTACGAGCAGTACTTC.

This clonotype is a singleton in its sample. This chain uses TRBV6-1 with TRBJ2-3, with D perhaps matching TRBD1 (5 bases). There are 15 residues in the CDR3. Trimming took 6 bases from V and 1 from J, leaving 14 bases between them. CDR1 MNHNS and CDR2 SASEGT come from the germline V gene. The CDR3 sequence is CASRGHSSGTDTQYF. CDR3 bases: TGTGCCAGCAGGGGGCACTCCTCGGGCACAGATACGCAGTATTTT.

This clonotype was detected only a few times. The V gene is TRBV24-1, the J gene TRBJ2-7; TRBD1 aligns across 11 bases. This CDR3 spans 14 amino acids. CDR1 and CDR2 (germline): KGHDR, SFDVKD. J gave up 4 bases and V 5 bases, and 3 bases lay outside the gene matches. CDR3 in DNA: TGTGCCACCAGTGCGGGACAGGGGGATTACGAGCAGTACTTC. Protein sequence: CATSAGQGDYEQYF.

A few counts support this clonotype. The chain has TRBV24-1 and TRBJ2-5, with 11 bases that match TRBD2. The CDR3 sequence is 16 residues long. J lost 4 bases, V lost 3 bases, and 6 bases had no gene match. Germline assignment: CDR1 KGHDR and CDR2 SFDVKD. The CDR3: CATSDGGLAGGETQYF. The CDR3 DNA sequence: TGTGCCACCAGTGATGGTGGGCTAGCGGGAGGAGAGACCCAGTACTTC.

This clonotype showed up just a few times. The chain carries TRBV19 and TRBJ2-5; the D is unclear. CDR3 size: 13 residues. Trimming took 3 bases from V and 2 from J, leaving 7 bases between them. CDR1 LNHDA and CDR2 SQIVND come from the germline V gene (reference sequence). The CDR3 bases are TGTGCCAGTAGTATCGATAGACAAGAGACCCAGTACTTC. Protein: CASSIDRQETQYF.

This chain links TRBV30 with TRBJ1-2, with no clear D. The V end lost 0 bases, the J end lost 0 bases, and 11 bases lay between the germline ends. CDR1 and CDR2 from the germline V gene are GTSNPN and SVGIG (reference sequence). The length of the CDR3 is 15 residues. CDR3 DNA sequence: TGTGCCTGGAGTGTACCCAACAGTTCTAACTATGGCTACACCTTC. As protein: CAWSVPNSSNYGYTF.

The rearrangement joins TRBV29-1 to TRBJ2-3, with TRBD2 matching 7 bases. The germline gives CDR1 SQVTM, CDR2 ANQGSEA. This CDR3 comprises 12 residues. The V segment lost 3 bases and the J segment 6 bases; nucleotides outside the gene matches: 3. DNA for the CDR3: TGCAGCGTTGAGCGGGGGAGGGATACGCAGTATTTT. Residues: CSVERGRDTQYF.

V and J are TRBV5-4 and TRBJ2-3; TRBD2 matches 11 bases. Germline CDR1 is SGHNT and CDR2 is YYREEE (reference sequence). The CDR3 is made up of 18 amino acids. Trimming took 2 bases from V and 0 from J; bases not matched to a gene: 8. The CDR3 DNA reads as TGTGCCAGCAGCTTTTGGATGTTAGCGGGAGGGAGCACAGATACGCAGTATTTT. Its protein is CASSFWMLAGGSTDTQYF. The full variable domain, completed using reference TRBV5-4 and TRBJ2-3, is ETGVTQSPTHLIKTRGQQVTLRCSSQSGHNTVSWYQQALGQGPQFIFQYYREEENGRGNFPPRFSGLQFPNYSSELNVNALELDDSALYLCASSFWMLAGGSTDTQYFGPGTRLTVL.

The chain carries TRBV7-2 and TRBJ2-1; 8 nucleotides align to TRBD2. Germline V gives CDR1 SGHTA, CDR2 FQGNSA. The CDR3 covers 18 residues. Trimming took 5 bases from V and 2 from J; bases not matched to a gene: 14. CDR3 sequence (DNA): TGTGCCAGCAGCGCCGGGACTAGTCTCTCCCCCACCTACAATGAGCAGTTCTTC. Translating gives CASSAGTSLSPTYNEQFF. Full variable domain (outside the CDR3, taken from reference TRBV7-2 and TRBJ2-1): GAGVSQSPSNKVTEKGKDVELRCDPISGHTALYWYRQSLGQGLEFLIYFQGNSAPDKSGLPSDRFSAERTGGSVSTLTIQRTQQEDSAVYLCASSAGTSLSPTYNEQFFGPGTRLTVL.

V gene TRBV28 combines with J gene TRBJ1-5; the D is unclear. The V gene lost 9 bases and the J gene lost 0 bases, with 18 bases spanning the gap. CDR3 length: 16 amino acids. Per germline, CDR1 MDHEN and CDR2 SYDVKM. CDR3 nucleotide sequence: TGTGCCAGTAAGACCGGGAGTCGCCATAGCAATCAGCCCCAGCATTTT. Its translation: CASKTGSRHSNQPQHF.

The gene calls are TRBV7-3 and TRBJ2-2; TRBD2 matches at 7 bases. This CDR3 spans 14 amino acids. V was pared by 5 bases and J by 7 bases, with 7 bases of the junction left unmatched. In germline, CDR1 is SGHTA, CDR2 FQGTGA. The CDR3 coding sequence is TGTGCCAGCAGCCCCCGGGAGGCAGACGGGGAGCTGTTTTTT. Amino acid sequence: CASSPREADGELFF.

The chain carries TRBV11-3 and TRBJ2-1; TRBD2 agrees at 10 bases. Unmatched junction bases numbered 5, after V lost 3 bases and J lost 6 bases. Germline CDR1 is SGHNT and CDR2 is YENEEA. This CDR3 region has 15 residues. The CDR3 loop is CASSFTSGVGNEQFF. The DNA of the CDR3 is TGTGCCAGCAGCTTTACTAGCGGGGTAGGCAATGAGCAGTTCTTC.

The V gene is TRBV6-1, the J gene TRBJ2-5, with 7 positions matching TRBD2. Germline V gene sequence: CDR1 MNHNS, CDR2 SASEGT. This CDR3 region has 15 residues. After removal of 4 bases from V and 5 bases from J, the junction contained 10 bases not matched to a gene. The CDR3: CASSGGLVPFETQYF. The CDR3 nucleotides read TGTGCCAGCAGTGGCGGACTAGTCCCTTTCGAGACCCAGTACTTC.

This chain uses TRBV19 with TRBJ2-3; D may be TRBD1 or TRBD2 (5 bases each). Germline lookup yields CDR1 LNHDA and CDR2 SQIVND (reference sequence). There are 14 residues in the CDR3. Between the trimmed V and J ends, which lost 8 bases and 2 bases, there was a span of 14 bases. CDR3 in DNA: TGTGCCAGTGGGAGACAGCTCTCCACAGATACGCAGTATTTT. It is translated as CASGRQLSTDTQYF. Using reference TRBV19 and TRBJ2-3 for the parts outside the CDR3, the full variable domain is DGGITQSPKYLFRKEGQNVTLSCEQNLNHDAMYWYRQDPGQGLRLIYYSQIVNDFQKGDIAEGYSVSREKKESFPLTVTSAQKNPTAFYLCASGRQLSTDTQYFGPGTRLTVL.

The rearrangement links TRBV10-3 to TRBJ1-2; D is undetermined. The CDR3 runs to 14 residues. Germline V lookup: CDR1 ENHRY, CDR2 SYGVKD. Trimming took off 3 bases at V and 0 bases at J, with 8 bases between the two ends. This chain's CDR3 is CAISDGASNYGYTF. The CDR3 region has the DNA TGTGCCATCAGTGATGGAGCTTCTAACTATGGCTACACCTTC.

The gene calls are TRBV6-5 and TRBJ2-3; no clear D. Looked up from germline, CDR1 is MNHEY and CDR2 is SVGAGI. This CDR3 comprises 14 residues. Between the trimmed V and J ends, which lost 2 bases and 2 bases, there was a span of 8 bases. CDR3 loop: CASSYLRNTDTQYF. The CDR3 nucleotides are TGTGCCAGCAGTTACCTGCGGAACACAGATACGCAGTATTTT.

This sequence joins TRBV2 and TRBJ1-2, with D tentatively TRBD1 (5 bases). Germline CDR1 reads SNHLY; CDR2 reads FYNNEI. This CDR3 region has 13 residues. Trimming cost V 6 bases and J 8 bases, with 16 bases left between them. In DNA form, the CDR3 reads TGTGCCAGCAGATATCGGCCCGGGGGGGGCTACACCTTC. Translation gives CASRYRPGGGYTF.

The rearrangement links TRBV6-1 to TRBJ2-3; no reliable D call. V was shortened by 6 bases and J by 6 bases, with 7 bases between the two germline ends. The germline V gene encodes CDR1 MNHNS and CDR2 SASEGT. The CDR3 loop spans 11 amino acids. The CDR3 DNA reads as TGTGCCAGCAGGGGTGTTGATACGCAGTATTTT. Its protein is CASRGVDTQYF.

This clonotype was counted between two and nine times. The chain links TRBV6-4 to TRBJ1-2, with TRBD1 as a possible D gene (5 bases). With 7 bases removed from V and 4 bases from J, the gap between germline ends came to 19 bases. The germline CDR1 and CDR2 sequences are MRHNA and SNTAGT. This CDR3 region has 15 residues. The CDR3 spells CASTDRDAPLYGYTF. CDR3 coding DNA: TGTGCCAGCACAGACCGGGACGCCCCTCTCTATGGCTACACCTTC.

The sample holds a few counts of this clonotype. This sequence joins TRBV20-1 and TRBJ1-1; possible D gene TRBD1, 5 bases. This CDR3 region has 14 residues. Germline V lookup: CDR1 DFQATT, CDR2 SNEGSKA (reference sequence). V shed 3 bases and J shed 3 bases, with 14 bases lying between them. In DNA form, the CDR3 reads TGCAGTGCTAGGGGCGGGGGGGGTTACACTGAAGCTTTCTTT. Translation: CSARGGGGYTEAFF.

This clonotype was seen a few times. The V call is TRBV20-1, the J call TRBJ2-5; 8 bases agree with TRBD2. The CDR3 is 15 amino acids. CDR1 is DFQATT and CDR2 is SNEGSKA in the germline V gene (reference sequence). Written as DNA, the CDR3 is TGCACCCCGGTCTCGGCTAGCGGGCCCCAAGAGACCCAGTACTTC. Translated: CTPVSASGPQETQYF.

In its sample, this clonotype was seen once. J is TRBJ2-5 and V is TRBV20-1, with TRBD2 matching 13 bases. The CDR3 contains 13 residues. The V gene's germline CDR1 is DFQATT and CDR2 SNEGSKA (reference sequence). The V and J ends lost 7 bases and 5 bases, in that order; junction bases with no gene match: 4. CDR3 residues: CSDGLAGDETQYF. The CDR3 region has the DNA TGCAGTGATGGACTAGCGGGAGACGAGACCCAGTACTTC.

This chain connects TRBV19 to TRBJ2-1; D perhaps matches TRBD2 (6 bases). Germline CDR1 reads LNHDA; CDR2 reads SQIVND (reference sequence). The CDR3 runs 15 residues. V dropped 10 bases and J dropped 6 bases, with 22 bases sitting between them. The CDR3 sequence is CAKSPGESFPNEQFF. The CDR3 DNA is TGTGCCAAGTCACCGGGGGAGTCTTTTCCCAATGAGCAGTTCTTC.

The chain uses TRBV3-1 and TRBJ2-3, with D perhaps matching TRBD2 (5 bases). Trimming pared 1 base from V and 8 bases from J, leaving 19 bases between. Germline V gene sequence: CDR1 LGHDT, CDR2 YNNKEL (reference sequence). The CDR3 contains 16 residues. The CDR3: CASSQVSVTPAGTQYF. In DNA, the CDR3 is TGTGCCAGCAGCCAAGTTTCAGTAACTCCGGCGGGTACGCAGTATTTT.

The V gene is TRBV14, the J gene TRBJ2-3; no definite D call. The V end was cut by 3 bases, the J end by 6 bases, with 4 bases between. Germline CDR1 reads SGHDN; CDR2 reads FVKESK. The CDR3 covers 11 residues. Written as DNA, the CDR3 is TGTGCCAGCAGCCAGGCCGATACGCAGTATTTT. Its translation: CASSQADTQYF.

This clonotype was counted between two and nine times. The rearrangement uses TRBV5-1 and TRBJ1-3; TRBD1 is a possible D gene (5 bases). The CDR3 sequence is 11 residues long. The germline CDR1 and CDR2 sequences are SGHRS and YFSETQ. V lost 5 bases, J lost 8 bases, and 8 bases lay in between. The CDR3 nucleotides are TGCGCCAGCAGTGGGGGTTACACCATATATTTT. This encodes CASSGGYTIYF.

V gene TRBV6-5 combines with J gene TRBJ2-5; D possibly corresponds to TRBD2 (6 bases). The V end was cut by 0 bases, the J end by 2 bases, with 13 bases between. CDR3 length: 16 amino acids. Germline lookup yields CDR1 MNHEY and CDR2 SVGAGI. This chain's CDR3 is CASSYSPGLGQETQYF. The CDR3 DNA reads TGTGCCAGCAGTTACTCACCGGGACTGGGGCAAGAGACCCAGTACTTC.

The chain joins TRBV27 to TRBJ2-3; D not resolved. CDR1 MNHEY and CDR2 SMNVEV come from the germline V gene (reference sequence). The CDR3 is made up of 11 amino acids. Trimming shortened V by 8 bases and J by 6 bases, and 9 bases separated the two germline ends. The CDR3 sequence is CASSSRDTQYF. CDR3 nucleotide sequence: TGTGCCAGCTCCAGCCGCGATACGCAGTATTTT.

This clonotype has only a few counts. The chain recombines TRBV21-1 with TRBJ2-7. TRBV21-1 is a listed pseudogene. The CDR3 is made up of 16 amino acids. The CDR3 DNA reads TGTGCCAGCAGCAAAGTAGAGACTAGGAAGTCCTACGAGCAGTACTTC. Its protein product is CASSKVETRKSYEQYF.

The rearrangement uses TRBV28 and TRBJ1-6; no clear D gene. V was shortened by 5 bases and J by 7 bases, with 12 bases between the two germline ends. CDR3 length: 14 residues. Germline V gene sequence: CDR1 MDHEN, CDR2 SYDVKM. The CDR3: CASSPGLVNSPLHF. The CDR3 nucleotides read TGTGCCAGCAGTCCAGGACTTGTAAATTCACCCCTCCACTTT.

This clonotype came up once. The J gene is TRBJ1-2, the V gene TRBV20-1; D may be TRBD1 (5 bases). This CDR3 comprises 14 residues. With 6 bases removed from V and 8 bases from J, the gap between germline ends came to 22 bases. Germline CDR1 is DFQATT and CDR2 is SNEGSKA (reference sequence). The CDR3 is CSATRGAGVGGYTF. In DNA, the CDR3 is TGCAGTGCCACGCGCGGGGCCGGAGTAGGGGGCTACACCTTC.

This chain joins TRBV7-9 and TRBJ1-5; TRBD1 agrees at 7 bases. J lost 11 bases, V lost 5 bases, and 15 bases had no gene match. The germline V gene encodes CDR1 SEHNR and CDR2 FQNEAQ (reference sequence). The CDR3 is made up of 15 amino acids. This CDR3 is CASSVDRDLPVTQHF. CDR3 nucleotide sequence: TGTGCCAGCAGCGTAGACAGGGACCTCCCTGTGACCCAGCATTTT.